These 27 T cell receptor beta chains originate from one sample sequenced in a study of glioma-infiltrating T cells after dendritic cell vaccination (TCRdb year 2016). Library generation was performed with the immunoSEQ multiplex PCR assay. This immuneACCESS table, as held by TCRdb, lists in-frame sequences with V and J called but not all clones. Of the missing ones, under half trace to an unresolved V gene in checked studies; the others have no known cause. This sample comprises around 96,000 clones, around three quarters of them detected only once. The ten largest clones take up 5.5% to 7% of the sample. The sequencing here drew on blood, taken before dendritic cell vaccination. The source of these receptors is a human donor with glioblastoma.

The chain links TRBV6-5 to TRBJ1-2; D may be TRBD1 (6 bases). Germline CDR1 reads MNHEY; CDR2 reads SVGAGI. Trimming shortened V by 6 bases and J by 2 bases, and 10 bases separated the two germline ends. CDR3 length equals 13 residues. CDR3 sequence (DNA): TGTGCCAGCAGAGATCAGGGGAACTATGGCTACACCTTC. Amino acids: CASRDQGNYGYTF.

The CDR3 reads CASSNNIQGGYGYTF. The CDR3 DNA follows: TGTGCCAGCAGTAACAATATACAGGGGGGGTATGGCTACACCTTC. The chain is built from TRBV2 and TRBJ1-2; 8 nucleotides match TRBD1. J was trimmed by 5 bases and V by 5 bases; bases with no gene match: 10. The CDR3 extends over 15 amino acids. Germline assignment: CDR1 SNHLY and CDR2 FYNNEI.

The CDR3 DNA follows: TGTGCCAGCAGTTTTGAGGGAACCCGACGAACAGAGACCCAGTACTTC. Translating gives CASSFEGTRRTETQYF. The J gene is TRBJ2-5, the V gene TRBV27; perhaps TRBD2 as D (5 bases). Trimming left V 3 bases short and J 4 bases short, with 18 bases between. The CDR3 is made up of 16 amino acids. The germline V gene encodes CDR1 MNHEY and CDR2 SMNVEV (reference sequence).

The chain has TRBV7-6 and TRBJ2-7; 9 nucleotides align to TRBD1. There are 15 residues in the CDR3. Germline trimming cut 1 base from V and 7 bases from J; bases unmatched to any gene: 8. Germline assignment: CDR1 SGHVS and CDR2 FNYEAQ. Here the CDR3 reads CASSLGTGAWEEQYF. The CDR3, as DNA: TGTGCCAGCAGCTTAGGGACAGGGGCATGGGAGGAGCAGTACTTC.

This clone was counted only a few times. The chain uses TRBV11-1 and TRBJ2-7; TRBD2 matches at 7 bases. Germline CDR1 is SGHAT and CDR2 is FQDESV (reference sequence). This CDR3 contains 13 residues. The ends lost 1 base at V and 3 bases at J; junction bases unmatched: 0. Here the CDR3 DNA reads TGTGCCAGCAGCTTAGGGGGGGGCTACGAGCAGTACTTC. Its protein product is CASSLGGGYEQYF. Variable domain in full (rest from reference TRBV11-1 and TRBJ2-7): EAEVAQSPRYKITEKSQAVAFWCDPISGHATLYWYRQILGQGPELLVQFQDESVVDDSQLPKDRFSAERLKGVDSTLKIQPAELGDSAMYLCASSLGGGYEQYFGPGTRLTVT.

This chain uses TRBV28 with TRBJ2-2; TRBD2 aligns across 7 bases. CDR3 size: 17 residues. Looked up from germline, CDR1 is MDHEN and CDR2 is SYDVKM. V dropped 5 bases and J dropped 2; count of bases not matched to a gene: 11. CDR3 nucleotides: TGTGCCAGCAGTGCACCCCTAGCGGCCCATAACACCGGGGAGCTGTTTTTT. Translated: CASSAPLAAHNTGELFF.

The chain is built from TRBV19 and TRBJ1-4; a possible D gene is TRBD1 (5 bases). Deletions cut 6 bases from V and 0 bases from J, with 8 bases between. The CDR3 length is 14 residues. In germline, CDR1 is LNHDA, CDR2 SQIVND (reference sequence). The CDR3 region is CASSQTATNEKLFF. The CDR3 nucleotides read TGTGCCAGTAGCCAGACAGCAACTAATGAAAAACTGTTTTTT. Together with reference TRBV19 and TRBJ1-4, the CDR3 gives the full variable domain: DGGITQSPKYLFRKEGQNVTLSCEQNLNHDAMYWYRQDPGQGLRLIYYSQIVNDFQKGDIAEGYSVSREKKESFPLTVTSAQKNPTAFYLCASSQTATNEKLFFGSGTQLSVL.

V usage is TRBV29-1 and J usage is TRBJ2-1; 10 nucleotides agree with TRBD1. The CDR3 runs 13 residues. Trimming removed 3 bases from V and 6 bases from J; junction bases left unmatched: 2. Germline assignment: CDR1 SQVTM and CDR2 ANQGSEA. The CDR3 here is CSVEGQGRNEQFF. The CDR3 nucleotides read TGCAGCGTTGAGGGACAGGGGCGCAATGAGCAGTTCTTC.

There are a few counts of this clone. The V and J genes are TRBV7-9 and TRBJ1-1, with 11 bases fitting TRBD1. The CDR3 is made up of 14 amino acids. The germline CDR1 and CDR2 sequences are SEHNR and FQNEAQ (reference sequence). The V segment lost 5 bases and the J segment 7 bases; nucleotides outside the gene matches: 6. CDR3 loop: CASSPIGTGGEAFF. CDR3 bases: TGTGCCAGCAGCCCGATAGGGACAGGGGGTGAAGCTTTCTTT.

This chain joins TRBV4-1 and TRBJ2-3; TRBD1 matches 7 bases. The CDR3 extends over 14 amino acids. The trim removed 4 bases at V and 4 bases at J, leaving 5 bases unmatched. The germline gives CDR1 MGHRA, CDR2 YSYEKL. CDR3 sequence: CASSLQGQADTQYF. In nucleotides, the CDR3 is TGCGCCAGCAGCCTACAGGGGCAAGCAGATACGCAGTATTTT.

The rearrangement links TRBV7-2 to TRBJ2-3; TRBD2 matches 7 bases. V shed 7 bases, J shed 6 bases, and the junction held 16 bases outside the gene matches. CDR3 length: 16 residues. Germline CDR1 SGHTA, CDR2 FQGNSA. CDR3 sequence (DNA): TGTGCCAGCACCTTGAGCGGGACTACGGGTTTCGATACGCAGTATTTT. This encodes CASTLSGTTGFDTQYF.

V is TRBV6-5 and J is TRBJ2-7; D is uncertain. The CDR3 is 15 residues long. Germline assignment: CDR1 MNHEY and CDR2 SVGAGI. Trimming pared 6 bases from V and 2 bases from J, leaving 17 bases between. CDR3 protein: CASSPPGSLAYEQYF. The CDR3 DNA is TGTGCCAGCAGCCCCCCGGGTAGTCTAGCCTACGAGCAGTACTTC.

This rearrangement joins TRBV15 to TRBJ2-5; 7 bases align to TRBD2. The germline CDR1 and CDR2 sequences are LNHNV and YYDKDF (reference sequence). V trimming: 1 base; J trimming: 5 bases; junction bases outside the gene matches: 10. The CDR3 has 16 residues. DNA for the CDR3: TGTGCCACCAGCAGAGTTCAGCGGGGAATGGGGGAGACCCAGTACTTC. Its translation: CATSRVQRGMGETQYF.

The chain joins TRBV30 to TRBJ2-7, with TRBD2 matching over 10 bases. Germline V lookup: CDR1 GTSNPN, CDR2 SVGIG (reference sequence). J gave up 4 bases and V 2 bases, and 8 bases lay outside the gene matches. The CDR3 loop spans 15 amino acids. CDR3 bases: TGTGCCTGGAGTTATCCCGAACTAGCGGGGTACGAGCAGTACTTC. Residues: CAWSYPELAGYEQYF. The full variable domain, with the rest looked up from reference TRBV30 and TRBJ2-7, is SQTIHQWPATLVQPVGSPLSLECTVEGTSNPNLYWYRQAAGRGLQLLFYSVGIGQISSEVPQNLSASRPQDRQFILSSKKLLLSDSGFYLCAWSYPELAGYEQYFGPGTRLTVT.

This clone was seen once. CDR3 sequence (DNA): TGTGCCAGCTCACGGGCAGGCTCCTTACAGGCTGAGCAGTTCTTC. Translated, it gives CASSRAGSLQAEQFF. The rearrangement links TRBV18 to TRBJ2-1, with a tentative D call TRBD1 (5 bases). CDR1 and CDR2 from the germline V gene are KGHSH and LQKENI. There are 15 residues in the CDR3. With 4 bases removed from V and 9 bases from J, the gap between germline ends came to 19 bases.

The V gene is TRBV7-3, the J gene TRBJ2-7; a weak D match, TRBD1 (6 bases). Germline lookup yields CDR1 SGHTA and CDR2 FQGTGA. The CDR3 runs to 14 residues. V was pared by 3 bases and J by 7 bases, with 16 bases between. This CDR3 reads CASSFTGNLGEQYF. DNA for the CDR3: TGTGCCAGCAGCTTCACAGGGAACTTAGGAGAGCAGTACTTC.

The rearrangement links TRBV6-5 to TRBJ1-5; no clear D. This CDR3 contains 13 residues. Germline lookup yields CDR1 MNHEY and CDR2 SVGAGI. V was shortened by 0 bases and J by 4 bases, with 4 bases between the two germline ends. CDR3 loop: CASSYSMNQPQHF. The DNA for the CDR3 is TGTGCCAGCAGTTACTCCATGAATCAGCCCCAGCATTTT.

This rearrangement joins TRBV28 to TRBJ2-7, with D perhaps matching TRBD1 (5 bases). V was shortened by 3 bases and J by 6 bases, with 9 bases between the two germline ends. Per germline, CDR1 MDHEN and CDR2 SYDVKM. CDR3 size: 12 residues. The CDR3 loop is CASSFWGGEQYF. The CDR3 coding sequence is TGTGCCAGCAGTTTCTGGGGCGGCGAGCAGTACTTC.

The chain joins TRBV19 to TRBJ2-1, with TRBD1 identical over 8 bases. The CDR3 totals 15 residues. Germline V CDR1 and CDR2: LNHDA, SQIVND (reference sequence). Trimming took 6 bases from V and 0 from J; bases not matched to a gene: 4. CDR3 coding DNA: TGTGCCAGTAGCCCCGACAGGGGCTCCTACAATGAGCAGTTCTTC. Its translation is CASSPDRGSYNEQFF.

The chain is built from TRBV7-2 and TRBJ2-2, with D possibly being TRBD1 (5 bases). V was clipped by 4 bases and J by 0 bases, with 9 bases between them. CDR3 length: 15 residues. In germline, CDR1 is SGHTA, CDR2 FQGNSA. The CDR3 sequence is CASSSTVANTGELFF. CDR3 bases: TGTGCCAGCAGCTCGACAGTCGCGAACACCGGGGAGCTGTTTTTT.

This chain connects TRBV7-9 to TRBJ1-4, with D unresolved. Per the germline V gene, CDR1 is SEHNR and CDR2 is FQNEAQ (reference sequence). Trimming removed 2 bases from V and 5 bases from J, with 6 bases in between. The length of the CDR3 is 13 residues. The CDR3 here is CASSLPRNEKLFF. The CDR3 DNA sequence: TGTGCCAGCAGCTTACCCAGAAATGAAAAACTGTTTTTT. The entire variable domain, with the rest obtained from reference TRBV7-9 and TRBJ1-4, is as follows: DTGVSQNPRHKITKRGQNVTFRCDPISEHNRLYWYRQTLGQGPEFLTYFQNEAQLEKSRLLSDRFSAERPKGSFSTLEIQRTEQGDSAMYLCASSLPRNEKLFFGSGTQLSVL.

V usage is TRBV30 and J usage is TRBJ1-2; possible D gene TRBD1, 6 bases. CDR1 is GTSNPN and CDR2 is SVGIG in the germline V gene (reference sequence). Trimming cost V 4 bases and J 4 bases, with 7 bases left between them. The CDR3 loop spans 11 amino acids. The CDR3 protein is CAWTGAYGYTF. CDR3 in DNA: TGTGCCTGGACAGGGGCCTATGGCTACACCTTC.

This clone turned up a few times. The gene calls are TRBV4-2 and TRBJ1-3; D not certain. Germline loops: CDR1 LGHNA, CDR2 YNFKEQ. The CDR3 is 16 amino acids. Trimming removed 3 bases from V and 3 bases from J, with 15 bases in between. The CDR3 sequence is CASSQEGRTFGNTIYF. The CDR3, as DNA: TGTGCCAGCAGCCAGGAGGGAAGGACCTTTGGAAACACCATATATTTT.

The rearrangement links TRBV11-2 to TRBJ2-7, with D maybe TRBD1 (5 bases). The length of the CDR3 is 14 residues. Germline CDR1 SGHAT, CDR2 FQNNGV. Trimming took off 4 bases at V and 5 bases at J, with 15 bases between the two ends. CDR3 bases: TGTGCCAGCAGCTCAACACCCACAGGTGACGAGCAGTACTTC. Amino acids: CASSSTPTGDEQYF.

This chain joins TRBV5-1 and TRBJ2-1; no definite D call. The V end was cut by 0 bases, the J end by 6 bases, with 10 bases between. CDR1 is SGHRS, CDR2 YFSETQ, per germline. CDR3 length: 14 residues. The CDR3 reads CASSLVQITNEQFF. The CDR3 DNA follows: TGCGCCAGCAGCTTGGTCCAGATAACCAATGAGCAGTTCTTC.

The rearrangement joins TRBV5-4 to TRBJ2-3, with 8 bases identical to TRBD2. Germline lookup yields CDR1 SGHNT and CDR2 YYREEE (reference sequence). J gave up 3 bases and V 1 base, and 13 bases lay outside the gene matches. The CDR3 loop spans 18 amino acids. This CDR3 reads CASSLRIAGRTGTDTQYF. In DNA, the CDR3 is TGTGCCAGCAGCTTGAGGATAGCGGGAAGAACTGGTACAGATACGCAGTATTTT. The variable domain in full, completed from reference TRBV5-4 and TRBJ2-3, reads ETGVTQSPTHLIKTRGQQVTLRCSSQSGHNTVSWYQQALGQGPQFIFQYYREEENGRGNFPPRFSGLQFPNYSSELNVNALELDDSALYLCASSLRIAGRTGTDTQYFGPGTRLTVL.

The V gene is TRBV9, the J gene TRBJ2-3; TRBD2 aligns across 9 bases. The CDR3 spans 16 residues. V trimming: 0 bases; J trimming: 5 bases; junction bases outside the gene matches: 7. Germline V gives CDR1 SGDLS, CDR2 YYNGEE. The CDR3 reads CASSVGVAGAIDTQYF. The CDR3 bases are TGTGCCAGCAGCGTAGGAGTAGCGGGAGCCATAGATACGCAGTATTTT.